Listed below are T cell receptor beta chains from one sample, sequenced in a study of control samples from healthy donors and cancer patients. Assay: immunoSEQ multiplex PCR; the TCRdb copy retains only in-frame clones and omits some. The sample gives about 130,000 clones, 75% to 95% of which show up once; around 8.9% is in the top ten. Sequenced sample: blood. The receptor set was obtained from a man aged 18 to 29 in good health. Each CDR3 is given with its conserved first and last residue. A D gene is named only where the DNA matches it firmly. Clone size is given for some rows only: seen once, a few or many times, or a class if the clone is expanded.

j_gene: TRBJ1-1
abundance: NA
d_gene: TRBD1
v_gene: TRBV6-5
CDR3nt: TGTGCCAGCAGCCTAGGACAGGTGAACACTGAAGCTTTCTTT
CDR3aa: CASSLGQVNTEAFF

j_gene: TRBJ2-7
abundance: NA
d_gene: TRBD2
v_gene: TRBV20-1
CDR3nt: TGCAGTGCTAGTTGGCCTAGCGGGGGGGCGAGAGAGCAGTACTTC
CDR3aa: CSASWPSGGAREQYF

j_gene: TRBJ2-7
abundance: NA
d_gene: TRBD1
v_gene: TRBV10-3
CDR3nt: TGTGCCATCAAAGCGGACAGGGGGAACGAGCAGTACTTC
CDR3aa: CAIKADRGNEQYF

j_gene: TRBJ2-2
abundance: NA
d_gene: TRBD1
v_gene: TRBV5-1
CDR3nt: TGCGCCAGCAGCTTCCGACAGGGGAACACCGGGGAGCTGTTTTTT
CDR3aa: CASSFRQGNTGELFF

j_gene: TRBJ2-2
abundance: NA
d_gene: TRBD1
v_gene: TRBV27
CDR3nt: TGTGCCAGCAGTGCCCGGGACAGGGGTGCCGGGGAGCTGTTTTTT
CDR3aa: CASSARDRGAGELFF

j_gene: TRBJ1-5
abundance: NA
d_gene: NA
v_gene: TRBV10-1
CDR3nt: TGCGCCCGAGGCGGGGACCAGCCCCAGCATTTT
CDR3aa: CARGGDQPQHF

j_gene: TRBJ1-1
abundance: NA
d_gene: NA
v_gene: TRBV6-5
CDR3nt: TGTGCCAGCATCGAGGGGGGTGAAAACACTGAAGCTTTCTTT
CDR3aa: CASIEGGENTEAFF

j_gene: TRBJ1-5
abundance: NA
d_gene: NA
v_gene: TRBV5-1
CDR3nt: TGCGCCAGCAGCGCGGACGGACTTAGCAATCAGCCCCAGCATTTT
CDR3aa: CASSADGLSNQPQHF

j_gene: TRBJ2-7
abundance: NA
d_gene: TRBD2
v_gene: TRBV7-9
CDR3nt: TGTGCCAGCAGCTTAGTATCCGGGACTAGCGGATTCTACGAGCAGTACTTC
CDR3aa: CASSLVSGTSGFYEQYF

j_gene: TRBJ1-4
abundance: NA
d_gene: TRBD1
v_gene: TRBV12-5
CDR3nt: TGTGCTAGTGGACCCGGGACAGGGAATGAAAAACTGTTTTTT
CDR3aa: CASGPGTGNEKLFF

j_gene: TRBJ1-1
abundance: NA
d_gene: TRBD1
v_gene: TRBV6-4
CDR3nt: TGTGCCAGCAGTCGACAGGGGGGCACTGAAGCTTTCTTT
CDR3aa: CASSRQGGTEAFF

j_gene: TRBJ2-2
abundance: NA
d_gene: TRBD1
v_gene: TRBV19
CDR3nt: TGTGCCAGTACCCCAACCAGGGGGCTGAACACCGGGGAGCTGTTTTTT
CDR3aa: CASTPTRGLNTGELFF

j_gene: TRBJ1-2
abundance: NA
d_gene: NA
v_gene: TRBV6-4
CDR3nt: TGTGCCAGCAGTGACTCTAGGGGGTCGGGCTACACCTTC
CDR3aa: CASSDSRGSGYTF

j_gene: TRBJ1-1
abundance: NA
d_gene: NA
v_gene: TRBV12-3/TRBV12-4
CDR3nt: TGTGCCAGCACGCCTAACGTGGCCAAAGCTTTCTTT
CDR3aa: CASTPNVAKAFF

j_gene: TRBJ1-3
abundance: NA
d_gene: NA
v_gene: TRBV2
CDR3nt: TGTGCCAGCAGTGAAGCGTCCGGGTATGGAAACACCATATATTTT
CDR3aa: CASSEASGYGNTIYF

j_gene: TRBJ1-5
abundance: NA
d_gene: NA
v_gene: TRBV6-6
CDR3nt: TGTGCCAGCGCAGGCAATCAGCCCCAGCATTTT
CDR3aa: CASAGNQPQHF

j_gene: TRBJ2-3
abundance: NA
d_gene: TRBD1
v_gene: TRBV6-4
CDR3nt: TGTGCCAGCAGAGGGGACAGGGGGTTAACAGATACGCAGTATTTT
CDR3aa: CASRGDRGLTDTQYF

j_gene: TRBJ2-5
abundance: NA
d_gene: NA
v_gene: TRBV5-6
CDR3nt: TGTGCCAGCAGCTGGAGACGGAGAGGAGAGGAGACCCAGTACTTC
CDR3aa: CASSWRRRGEETQYF

j_gene: TRBJ2-5
abundance: NA
d_gene: TRBD1
v_gene: TRBV27
CDR3nt: TGTGCCAGCAGTTTAGGGTCTGGGCAGGGGGTGGGAGAGACCCAGTACTTC
CDR3aa: CASSLGSGQGVGETQYF

j_gene: TRBJ1-5
abundance: NA
d_gene: NA
v_gene: TRBV7-3
CDR3nt: TGTGCCAGCAGCCCCACCCGCGATCAGCCCCAGCATTTT
CDR3aa: CASSPTRDQPQHF

j_gene: TRBJ1-3
abundance: NA
d_gene: NA
v_gene: TRBV5-1
CDR3nt: TGCGCCAGCAGCCATCAAGACGGCCGGGGTGGAAACACCATATATTTT
CDR3aa: CASSHQDGRGGNTIYF

j_gene: TRBJ2-5
abundance: NA
d_gene: TRBD2
v_gene: TRBV5-1
CDR3nt: TGCGCCAGCAGCAAACTAGCGGGGGGGCAAGAGACCCAGTACTTC
CDR3aa: CASSKLAGGQETQYF

j_gene: TRBJ1-5
abundance: once
d_gene: NA
v_gene: TRBV19
CDR3nt: TGTGCCACTCAAAATTCAGGGAATCAGCCCCAGCATTTT
CDR3aa: CATQNSGNQPQHF

j_gene: TRBJ1-3
abundance: NA
d_gene: NA
v_gene: TRBV12-3/TRBV12-4
CDR3nt: TGTGCCAGCAGTTGGGGTCTGGGAAACACCATATATTTT
CDR3aa: CASSWGLGNTIYF

j_gene: TRBJ2-1
abundance: NA
d_gene: TRBD1
v_gene: TRBV25-1
CDR3nt: TGTGCCACCCAGGGACAGGGAAGCTCCTACAATGAGCAGTTCTTC
CDR3aa: CATQGQGSSYNEQFF

j_gene: TRBJ1-6
abundance: NA
d_gene: NA
v_gene: TRBV4-1
CDR3nt: TGCGCCAGCAGCCAAAGCGGGCAGAGCTATAATTCACCCCTCCACTTT
CDR3aa: CASSQSGQSYNSPLHF

j_gene: TRBJ1-2
abundance: NA
d_gene: NA
v_gene: TRBV7-9
CDR3nt: TGTGCCAGCAGCTTGGTCCCTGGGCTAAACTATGGCTACACCTTC
CDR3aa: CASSLVPGLNYGYTF

j_gene: TRBJ2-7
abundance: NA
d_gene: NA
v_gene: TRBV12-3/TRBV12-4
CDR3nt: TGTGCCAGCAGTCGACAGAGAGCGGGCGAGCAGTACTTC
CDR3aa: CASSRQRAGEQYF

j_gene: TRBJ1-1
abundance: NA
d_gene: NA
v_gene: TRBV12-3/TRBV12-4
CDR3nt: TGTGCCAGCAGTTTAGTGGCGAACACTGAAGCTTTCTTT
CDR3aa: CASSLVANTEAFF

j_gene: TRBJ2-1
abundance: NA
d_gene: NA
v_gene: TRBV6-1
CDR3nt: TGTGCCAGCAGTGAAGATCCAGCGAGGAGCTCCTACAATGAGCAGTTCTTC
CDR3aa: CASSEDPARSSYNEQFF

j_gene: TRBJ1-2
abundance: NA
d_gene: TRBD1
v_gene: TRBV5-4
CDR3nt: TGTGCCAGCAGCCCCTGGGAGGGGGCAGGGGACTATGGCTACACCTTC
CDR3aa: CASSPWEGAGDYGYTF

j_gene: TRBJ1-1
abundance: NA
d_gene: NA
v_gene: TRBV5-5
CDR3nt: TGTGCCAGCAGCTTGAGTCAGACACACACTGAAGCTTTCTTT
CDR3aa: CASSLSQTHTEAFF

j_gene: TRBJ2-5
abundance: NA
d_gene: NA
v_gene: TRBV6-6
CDR3nt: TGTGCCAGCAGTTACACCCGGGTCCAAGAGACCCAGTACTTC
CDR3aa: CASSYTRVQETQYF

j_gene: TRBJ1-2
abundance: NA
d_gene: NA
v_gene: TRBV10-3
CDR3nt: TGTGCCATCAGTGGGGACGGCCACTACTATGGCTACACCTTC
CDR3aa: CAISGDGHYYGYTF

j_gene: TRBJ1-2
abundance: NA
d_gene: NA
v_gene: TRBV7-2
CDR3nt: TGTGCCAGCAGCTTTCCGGGACCCCCATATGGCTACACCTTC
CDR3aa: CASSFPGPPYGYTF

j_gene: TRBJ1-1
abundance: NA
d_gene: NA
v_gene: TRBV7-9
CDR3nt: TGTGCCAGCAGCTTAAATTCAGTTATGAACACTGAAGCTTTCTTT
CDR3aa: CASSLNSVMNTEAFF

j_gene: TRBJ1-6
abundance: NA
d_gene: TRBD1
v_gene: TRBV13
CDR3nt: TGTGCCAGCAGCTTAGTTACAGGGGAGCTCTATAATTCACCCCTCCACTTT
CDR3aa: CASSLVTGELYNSPLHF

j_gene: TRBJ2-7
abundance: NA
d_gene: TRBD1
v_gene: TRBV27
CDR3nt: TGTGCCAGCAGTTCAGGACAGGGTTACGAGCAGTACTTC
CDR3aa: CASSSGQGYEQYF

j_gene: TRBJ2-5
abundance: NA
d_gene: TRBD2
v_gene: TRBV4-1
CDR3nt: TGCGCCAGCAGCCAGAAGGTGCTAGCGGGGGAAGAGACCCAGTACTTC
CDR3aa: CASSQKVLAGEETQYF

j_gene: TRBJ1-2
abundance: NA
d_gene: NA
v_gene: TRBV5-1
CDR3nt: TGCGCCAACGATTCTGACGGCGGGAATGGCTACACCTTC
CDR3aa: CANDSDGGNGYTF

j_gene: TRBJ2-2
abundance: NA
d_gene: TRBD2
v_gene: TRBV11-2
CDR3nt: TGTGCCAGCAGCCTAATTAGCGGGGGCGCGAACACCGGGGAGCTGTTTTTT
CDR3aa: CASSLISGGANTGELFF

j_gene: TRBJ2-1
abundance: NA
d_gene: NA
v_gene: TRBV10-3
CDR3nt: TGTGCCATCAGTGCCCGGGTCGAGGATCCGGGACTGGGTGAGCAGTTCTTC
CDR3aa: CAISARVEDPGLGEQFF

j_gene: TRBJ1-5
abundance: NA
d_gene: NA
v_gene: TRBV19
CDR3nt: TGTGCCAGTAGTATAGCCCCGGGGGCGGTTCAGCCCCAGCATTTT
CDR3aa: CASSIAPGAVQPQHF